This is a list of T cell receptor beta chains from one sample in a study of T cell responses to AZD1222 COVID-19 vaccine. The repertoire was sequenced with immunoSEQ multiplex PCR; TCRdb's copy has only in-frame clones and lacks some. This table has about 150,000 clones, about 92% appearing once. Specimen: peripheral blood, collected on day 0 of AZD1222 vaccination. Source of these receptors: an adult in good health. CDR3s include the opening cysteine and the closing phenylalanine or tryptophan. A D gene is named only where the DNA matches it firmly. Clone size is shown for a subset of rows, as once, few, many or a class of expanded clone.

abundance: once; v_gene: TRBV20-1; j_gene: TRBJ1-1; d_gene: -; CDR3nt: TGCAGTGCAGCACCATACACTGAAGCTTTCTTT; CDR3aa: CSAAPYTEAFF
abundance: -; v_gene: TRBV5-1; j_gene: TRBJ2-7; d_gene: -; CDR3nt: TGCGCCAGCAGCTTGGATAGCCGGGGATACGAGCAGTACTTC; CDR3aa: CASSLDSRGYEQYF
abundance: -; v_gene: TRBV6-6; j_gene: TRBJ1-1; d_gene: TRBD1; CDR3nt: TGTGCCAGCAGTTACGACAGGGGGTCTGAAGCTTTCTTT; CDR3aa: CASSYDRGSEAFF
abundance: -; v_gene: TRBV7-2; j_gene: TRBJ2-2; d_gene: TRBD2; CDR3nt: TGTGCCAGCGTCCTACGGGGACTAGCGGGAGTGGGGGAGCTGTTTTTT; CDR3aa: CASVLRGLAGVGELFF
abundance: -; v_gene: TRBV12-5; j_gene: TRBJ1-1; d_gene: -; CDR3nt: TGTGCTAGTGGTTTGGTCCCAGGGGCCACTGAAGCTTTCTTT; CDR3aa: CASGLVPGATEAFF
abundance: -; v_gene: TRBV19; j_gene: TRBJ2-7; d_gene: TRBD2; CDR3nt: TGTGCCAGTAGTATGGGGCTAGCGGGAAGCTACGAGCAGTACTTC; CDR3aa: CASSMGLAGSYEQYF
abundance: -; v_gene: TRBV2; j_gene: TRBJ1-5; d_gene: -; CDR3nt: TGTGCCAGCAGTGAAGGGGCGGGGAGCAATCAGCCCCAGCATTTT; CDR3aa: CASSEGAGSNQPQHF
abundance: -; v_gene: TRBV7-9; j_gene: TRBJ2-3; d_gene: TRBD1; CDR3nt: TGTGCCAGCAGCCGGGACAGGGGGACAGATACGCAGTATTTT; CDR3aa: CASSRDRGTDTQYF
abundance: -; v_gene: TRBV19; j_gene: TRBJ1-2; d_gene: -; CDR3nt: TGTGCCAGTAGTAGGGGTGGGTATGGCTACACCTTC; CDR3aa: CASSRGGYGYTF
abundance: -; v_gene: TRBV2; j_gene: TRBJ2-7; d_gene: -; CDR3nt: TGTGCCAGCAGTGAGACCCTCTACGAGCAGTACTTC; CDR3aa: CASSETLYEQYF
abundance: once; v_gene: TRBV2; j_gene: TRBJ1-2; d_gene: TRBD1; CDR3nt: TGTGCCAGCAGTGAGACCCCCACAGGGGGAAGTGGCTACACCTTC; CDR3aa: CASSETPTGGSGYTF
abundance: -; v_gene: TRBV19; j_gene: TRBJ1-1; d_gene: -; CDR3nt: TGTGCCAGTAGCTGGGGGGGGGCTTCCACTGAAGCTTTCTTT; CDR3aa: CASSWGGASTEAFF
abundance: -; v_gene: TRBV19; j_gene: TRBJ1-3; d_gene: -; CDR3nt: TGTGCCAGTAATGTTGGGACAAGTGCCGGAAACACCATATATTTT; CDR3aa: CASNVGTSAGNTIYF
abundance: -; v_gene: TRBV4-1; j_gene: TRBJ1-4; d_gene: -; CDR3nt: TGCGCCAGCAGCCAAGCGATCAGGGGAACCTCCGCAACTAATGAAAAACTGTTTTTT; CDR3aa: CASSQAIRGTSATNEKLFF
abundance: -; v_gene: TRBV5-1; j_gene: TRBJ2-7; d_gene: -; CDR3nt: TGCGCCAGCAGCTTGGGGGAAGATTACGAGGAGCAGTACTTC; CDR3aa: CASSLGEDYEEQYF